Following are 16 T cell receptor beta chains from one sample sequenced in a study of blood T cell repertoires in COVID-19. TCRdb's copy holds only in-frame clones and misses some; the assay was immunoSEQ multiplex PCR. The data hold some 180,000 clones, with over 75% observed a single time. The sample was peripheral blood. These receptors all come from a man aged 45 to 65 with COVID-19, enrolled during active disease.

This clone appeared a single time. V usage is TRBV3-1 (or the pseudogene TRBV3-2) and J usage is TRBJ2-7; possible D gene TRBD2, 6 bases. The CDR3 is 16 residues long. V was shortened by 6 bases and J by 4 bases, with 22 bases between the two germline ends. CDR1 and CDR2 (germline): LGHDT, YNNKEL (reference sequence). The CDR3 sequence is CASRLSGPPPPYEQYF. In DNA form, the CDR3 reads TGTGCCAGCAGACTGAGCGGGCCCCCTCCCCCTTACGAGCAGTACTTC.

The chain uses TRBV12-3 or TRBV12-4 and TRBJ2-2, with D perhaps matching TRBD1 (5 bases). The CDR3 runs 11 residues. V gave up 6 bases and J gave up 7 bases, with 6 bases separating them. In DNA form, the CDR3 reads TGTGCCAGCAGAGACAGCGGGGAGCTGTTTTTT. Its translation: CASRDSGELFF.

This sequence joins TRBV4-1 and TRBJ2-7, with D tentatively TRBD1 (7 bases). The CDR3 contains 15 residues. Germline V CDR1 and CDR2: MGHRA, YSYEKL. Trimming took 3 bases from V and 2 from J, leaving 14 bases between them. The CDR3 DNA reads as TGCGCCAGCAGCCAGGGACCAGGGGGGACCTACGAGCAGTACTTC. Its protein is CASSQGPGGTYEQYF.

The rearrangement joins TRBV5-8 to TRBJ2-5; maybe TRBD1 (5 bases). CDR1 SGHTS and CDR2 YDEGEE come from the germline V gene. Trimming stripped 2 bases from V and 3 bases from J, with 11 bases between. The CDR3 totals 14 residues. CDR3 amino acids: CASSFAGWEETQYF. CDR3 nucleotides: TGTGCCAGCAGCTTTGCAGGGTGGGAAGAGACCCAGTACTTC.

This chain joins TRBV11-2 and TRBJ2-7; 7 bases align to TRBD1. Germline lookup yields CDR1 SGHAT and CDR2 FQNNGV. This CDR3 has 14 amino acids. The junction had 2 bases not matched to a gene; V was cut back by 1 base and J by 2 bases. In DNA, the CDR3 is TGTGCCAGCAGCTTAGGAGGGGGCCCCTACGAGCAGTACTTC. Residues: CASSLGGGPYEQYF.

V and J are TRBV18 and TRBJ1-4, with 7 positions matching TRBD1. Looked up from germline, CDR1 is KGHSH and CDR2 is LQKENI. Trimming at V came to 3 bases and at J to 4 bases, leaving 5 bases not matched to a gene. CDR3 length: 15 residues. In DNA form, the CDR3 reads TGTGCCAGCTCACCCAGGGGGAGTAATAATGAAAAACTGTTTTTT. Translating it yields CASSPRGSNNEKLFF.

The V call is TRBV11-2, the J call TRBJ1-4; D is undetermined. The CDR3 has 13 residues. V was trimmed by 4 bases and J by 2 bases, leaving 5 bases between them. Germline V CDR1 and CDR2: SGHAT, FQNNGV. CDR3 amino acids: CASSSLTNEKLFF. Written as DNA, the CDR3 is TGTGCCAGCAGCTCCCTGACTAATGAAAAACTGTTTTTT.

V is TRBV30 and J is TRBJ1-1, with unresolved D. CDR1 GTSNPN and CDR2 SVGIG come from the germline V gene (reference sequence). Trimming cost V 5 bases and J 6 bases, with 19 bases left between them. This CDR3 is 14 amino acids long. The CDR3: CAWDAGGSGAEAFF. CDR3 nucleotides: TGTGCCTGGGACGCAGGCGGGAGCGGAGCTGAAGCTTTCTTT.

This chain connects TRBV6-1 to TRBJ2-3; a possible D gene is TRBD1 (6 bases). V was pared by 1 base and J by 0 bases, with 17 bases between. Germline CDR1 and CDR2: MNHNS and SASEGT. The CDR3 has 18 residues. The CDR3 reads CASSEVYWGLPSTDTQYF. DNA for the CDR3: TGTGCCAGCAGTGAAGTTTACTGGGGGCTACCTAGCACAGATACGCAGTATTTT.

This chain uses TRBV27 with TRBJ2-7, with 11 bases fitting TRBD1. The germline CDR1 and CDR2 sequences are MNHEY and SMNVEV (reference sequence). The CDR3 has 15 residues. V shed 4 bases, J shed 3 bases, and the junction held 5 bases outside the gene matches. CDR3 bases: TGTGCCAGCAGTTCCCGGGGGACAGGGGGCTACGAGCAGTACTTC. Its translation: CASSSRGTGGYEQYF.

J is TRBJ2-1 and V is TRBV7-8; no definite D call. The germline CDR1 and CDR2 sequences are SGHVS and FQNEAQ. The ends were cut back, 2 bases at V and 4 bases at J, with 21 bases in the middle. This CDR3 has 18 residues. The CDR3 region has the DNA TGTGCCAGCAGCTTACGATACGGCCCGCGACAACTTTACAATGAGCAGTTCTTC. Translation gives CASSLRYGPRQLYNEQFF. The full variable domain, completed using reference TRBV7-8 and TRBJ2-1, is GAGVSQSPRYKVAKRGQDVALRCDPISGHVSLFWYQQALGQGPEFLTYFQNEAQLDKSGLPSDRFFAERPEGSVSTLKIQRTQQEDSAVYLCASSLRYGPRQLYNEQFFGPGTRLTVL.

The J gene is TRBJ2-2, the V gene TRBV14; D not resolved. Trimming shortened V by 0 bases and J by 7 bases, and 9 bases separated the two germline ends. Germline lookup yields CDR1 SGHDN and CDR2 FVKESK. The CDR3 length is 14 residues. The CDR3 nucleotides are TGTGCCAGCAGCCAAGATAGCCAGCTCGGGGAGCTGTTTTTT. As protein: CASSQDSQLGELFF.

V gene TRBV2 combines with J gene TRBJ2-6; 8 bases map to TRBD1. The CDR3 runs 15 residues. In germline, CDR1 is SNHLY, CDR2 FYNNEI. V lost 7 bases to trimming and J lost 0 bases; unmatched junction nucleotides: 2. DNA of the CDR3: TGTGCCAGCAACAGGGGGAACTCTGGGGCCAACGTCCTGACTTTC. It translates to CASNRGNSGANVLTF.

The chain recombines TRBV15 with TRBJ1-1, with 12 bases matching TRBD1. The CDR3 contains 18 residues. The V segment lost 4 bases and the J segment 4 bases; nucleotides outside the gene matches: 13. Germline V lookup: CDR1 LNHNV, CDR2 YYDKDF (reference sequence). The CDR3: CATSTHRDRGPRGTEAFF. CDR3 nucleotide sequence: TGTGCCACCAGCACGCACCGGGACAGGGGGCCTCGAGGCACTGAAGCTTTCTTT.

This chain connects TRBV11-1 to TRBJ2-1, with D perhaps TRBD1 (5 bases). In germline, CDR1 is SGHAT, CDR2 FQDESV (reference sequence). The CDR3 is 15 amino acids. Trimming took off 5 bases at V and 6 bases at J, with 17 bases between the two ends. The CDR3 DNA is TGTGCCAGCAGCCAGCGACAGACCCTGGGCAATGAGCAGTTCTTC. It translates to CASSQRQTLGNEQFF. Drawing the rest from reference TRBV11-1 and TRBJ2-1, the complete variable domain is EAEVAQSPRYKITEKSQAVAFWCDPISGHATLYWYRQILGQGPELLVQFQDESVVDDSQLPKDRFSAERLKGVDSTLKIQPAELGDSAMYLCASSQRQTLGNEQFFGPGTRLTVL.

V and J are TRBV18 and TRBJ2-6; 7 nucleotides line up with TRBD2. Germline V gene lookup returns CDR1 KGHSH and CDR2 LQKENI. The CDR3 consists of 19 residues. V was pared by 0 bases and J by 0 bases, with 8 bases of the junction left unmatched. The CDR3 DNA sequence: TGTGCCAGCTCACCACCGCGGGGGTTGGAATACTCTGGGGCCAACGTCCTGACTTTC. As protein: CASSPPRGLEYSGANVLTF.